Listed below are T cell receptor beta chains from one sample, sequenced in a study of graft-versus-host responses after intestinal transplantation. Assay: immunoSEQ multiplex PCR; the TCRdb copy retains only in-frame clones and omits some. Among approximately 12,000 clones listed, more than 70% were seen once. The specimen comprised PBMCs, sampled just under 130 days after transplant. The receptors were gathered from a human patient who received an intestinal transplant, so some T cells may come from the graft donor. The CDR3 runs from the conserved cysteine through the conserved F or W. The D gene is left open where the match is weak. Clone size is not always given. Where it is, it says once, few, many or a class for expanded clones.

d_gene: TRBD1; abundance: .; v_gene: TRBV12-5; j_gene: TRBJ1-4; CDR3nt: TGTGCTAGTGGTTTGGGGACAGGGAATGAAAAACTGTTTTTT; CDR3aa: CASGLGTGNEKLFF
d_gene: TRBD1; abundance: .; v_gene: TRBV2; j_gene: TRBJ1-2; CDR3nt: TGTGCCAGCAGTGTCAGGGGACAGGGTGACTATGGCTACACCTTC; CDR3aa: CASSVRGQGDYGYTF
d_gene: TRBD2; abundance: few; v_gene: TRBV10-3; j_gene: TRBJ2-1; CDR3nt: TGTGCCATCAGGGCTAGCGGGATAACCTACAATGAGCAGTTCTTC; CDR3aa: CAIRASGITYNEQFF
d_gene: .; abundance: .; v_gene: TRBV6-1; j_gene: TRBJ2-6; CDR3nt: TGTGCCAGCAGTGAACTTACAGGCACCTCTGGGGCCAACGTCCTGACTTTC; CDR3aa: CASSELTGTSGANVLTF
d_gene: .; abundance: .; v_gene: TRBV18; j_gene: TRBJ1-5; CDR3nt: TGTGCCAGCTCACATAAGGGTGGGCCTGATCAGCCCCAGCATTTT; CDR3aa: CASSHKGGPDQPQHF
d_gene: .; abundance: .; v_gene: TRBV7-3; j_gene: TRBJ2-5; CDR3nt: TGTGCCAGCAGCTTAGGAGACCGTAAAGAGACCCAGTACTTC; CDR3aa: CASSLGDRKETQYF
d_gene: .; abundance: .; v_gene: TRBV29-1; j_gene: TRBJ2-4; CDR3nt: TGCAGCGTTGAAGCAGGATTATTAAAAAACATTCAGTACTTC; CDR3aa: CSVEAGLLKNIQYF
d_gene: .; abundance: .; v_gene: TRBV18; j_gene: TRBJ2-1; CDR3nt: TGTGCCAGCTCACCACTGTCCGCCAATGAGCAGTTCTTC; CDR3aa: CASSPLSANEQFF
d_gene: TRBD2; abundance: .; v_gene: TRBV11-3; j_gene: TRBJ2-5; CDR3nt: TGTGCCAGCACCGACCAGGGACTAGCGTATCAAGAGACCCAGTACTTC; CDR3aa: CASTDQGLAYQETQYF
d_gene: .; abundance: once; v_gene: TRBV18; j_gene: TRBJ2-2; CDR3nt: TGTGCCAGCTCACCACAGGGCCCCCCCAACACCGGGGAGCTGTTTTTT; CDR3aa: CASSPQGPPNTGELFF
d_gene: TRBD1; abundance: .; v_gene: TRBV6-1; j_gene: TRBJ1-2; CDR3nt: TGTGCCAGCAGTGTCTCCGGACAGGGGGCGGGCTATGGCTACACCTTC; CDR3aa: CASSVSGQGAGYGYTF
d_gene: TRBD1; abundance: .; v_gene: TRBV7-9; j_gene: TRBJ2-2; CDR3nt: TGTGCCAGCAGCCTGACAGGGGGCGACACCGGGGAGCTGTTTTTT; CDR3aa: CASSLTGGDTGELFF
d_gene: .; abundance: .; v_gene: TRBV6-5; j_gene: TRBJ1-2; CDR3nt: TGTGCCAGCAGTTACTCTCCGGGACGAGATGGCTACACCTTC; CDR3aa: CASSYSPGRDGYTF
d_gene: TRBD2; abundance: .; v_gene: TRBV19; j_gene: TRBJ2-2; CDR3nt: TGTGCCAGTAGTCTCGGACTAGCGGGAAAAGTATCCGGGGAGCTGTTTTTT; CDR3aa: CASSLGLAGKVSGELFF
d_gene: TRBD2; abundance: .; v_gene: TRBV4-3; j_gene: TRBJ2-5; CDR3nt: TGCGCCAGCAGCCCCTGGGAGGGGCGGCAAGAGACCCAGTACTTC; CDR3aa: CASSPWEGRQETQYF
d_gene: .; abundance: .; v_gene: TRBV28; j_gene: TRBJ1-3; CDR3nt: TGTGCCAGCAGTGCGGTCGTTGGGGTAGGAAACACCATATATTTT; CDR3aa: CASSAVVGVGNTIYF
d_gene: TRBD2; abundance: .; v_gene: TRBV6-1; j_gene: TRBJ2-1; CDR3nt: TGTGCCAGCAGCCATCGGACTAGCGGGACGGGTGAGCAGTTCTTC; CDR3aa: CASSHRTSGTGEQFF
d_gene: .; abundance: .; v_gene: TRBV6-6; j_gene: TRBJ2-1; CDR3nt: TGTGCCAGCAAAACTCAGGGGAATGAGCAGTTCTTC; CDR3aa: CASKTQGNEQFF
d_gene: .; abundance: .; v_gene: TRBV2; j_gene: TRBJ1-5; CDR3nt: TGTGCCAGCAGCGGCGGGGCGGGGAATCAGCCCCAGCATTTT; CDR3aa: CASSGGAGNQPQHF
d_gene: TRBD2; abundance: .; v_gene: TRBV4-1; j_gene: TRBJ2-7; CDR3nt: TGCGCCAGCAGCCAAACGAGCGGGAGCTACGAGCAGTACTTC; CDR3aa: CASSQTSGSYEQYF
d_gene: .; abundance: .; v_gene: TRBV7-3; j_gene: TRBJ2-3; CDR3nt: TGTGCCAGCAGCTTAACCGGTGGTAGTGCGCAGTATTTT; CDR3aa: CASSLTGGSAQYF
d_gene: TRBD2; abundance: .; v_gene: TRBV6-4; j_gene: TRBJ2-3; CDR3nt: TGTGCCAGCAGCTTTAGACTAGCGGACACAGATACGCAGTATTTT; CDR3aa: CASSFRLADTDTQYF
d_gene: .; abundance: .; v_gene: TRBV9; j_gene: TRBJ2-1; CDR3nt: TGTGCCAGCAGCGTCCTCCGGGAAGGTGAGCAGTTCTTC; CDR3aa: CASSVLREGEQFF
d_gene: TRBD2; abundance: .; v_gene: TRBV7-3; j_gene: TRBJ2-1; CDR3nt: TGTGCCAGCAGCTCGGGACTAGCGGGAGATGAGCAGTTCTTC; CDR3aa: CASSSGLAGDEQFF
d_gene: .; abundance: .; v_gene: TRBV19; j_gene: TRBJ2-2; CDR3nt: TGTGCCAGTAAGGTTGGTTATCAGACCGGGGAGCTGTTTTTT; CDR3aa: CASKVGYQTGELFF
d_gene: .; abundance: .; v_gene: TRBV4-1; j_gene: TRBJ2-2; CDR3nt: TGCGCCAGCAGCCAAGTCGGGGACACCGGGGAGCTGTTTTTT; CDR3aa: CASSQVGDTGELFF
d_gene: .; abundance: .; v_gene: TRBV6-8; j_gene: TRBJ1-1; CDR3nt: TGTGCCAGCAGTTACGGGGAGAACACTGAAGCTTTCTTT; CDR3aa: CASSYGENTEAFF
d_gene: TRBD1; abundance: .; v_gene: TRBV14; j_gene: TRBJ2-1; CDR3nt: TGTGCCAGCAGCCTACGGGACAGTTATAATGAGCAGTTCTTC; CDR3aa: CASSLRDSYNEQFF
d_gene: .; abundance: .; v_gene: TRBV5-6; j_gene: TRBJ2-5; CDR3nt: TGTGCCAGCAGCCTAGTTTCGCTGTCTGAGACCCAGTACTTC; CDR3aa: CASSLVSLSETQYF
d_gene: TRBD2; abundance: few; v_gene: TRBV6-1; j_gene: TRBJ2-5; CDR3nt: TGTGCCAGCAGTGAAGCGCCGGGACTAGAGGGAGAGACCCAGTACTTC; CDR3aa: CASSEAPGLEGETQYF
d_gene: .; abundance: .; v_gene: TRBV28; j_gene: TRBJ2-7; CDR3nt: TGTGCCAGCAGCCAGGGTAGTACAGGGCAGTACTTC; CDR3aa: CASSQGSTGQYF
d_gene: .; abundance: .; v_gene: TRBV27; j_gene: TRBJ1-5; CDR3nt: TGTGCCAGCAGTGCGGGAGGGTCGATTCAGCCCCAGCATTTT; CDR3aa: CASSAGGSIQPQHF
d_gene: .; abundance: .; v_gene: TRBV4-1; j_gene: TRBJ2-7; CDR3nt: TGCGCCAGCAGCATCGGGAACGAGCAGTACTTC; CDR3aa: CASSIGNEQYF
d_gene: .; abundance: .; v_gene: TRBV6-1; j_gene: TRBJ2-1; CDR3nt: TGTGCCAGCAGTGTGATTACAGGAGACCCTTACAATGAGCAGTTCTTC; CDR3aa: CASSVITGDPYNEQFF
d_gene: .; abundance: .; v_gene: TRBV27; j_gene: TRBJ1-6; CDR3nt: TGTGCCAGCAGTTCAGGACGGCATAATTCACCCCTCCACTTT; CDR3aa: CASSSGRHNSPLHF
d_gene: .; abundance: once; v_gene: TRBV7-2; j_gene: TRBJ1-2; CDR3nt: TGTGCCAGCAGCTTAGGGGGCACGAGAGGCTACACCTTC; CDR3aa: CASSLGGTRGYTF
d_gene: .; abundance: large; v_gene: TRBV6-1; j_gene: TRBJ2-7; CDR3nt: TGTGCCAGCAGTGACGGGGACACGGGCTCCTACGAGCAGTACTTC; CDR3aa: CASSDGDTGSYEQYF
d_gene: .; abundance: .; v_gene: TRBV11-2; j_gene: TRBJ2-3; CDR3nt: TGTGCCAGCAGCTTAGAAATGGGGGATACGCAGTATTTT; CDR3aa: CASSLEMGDTQYF
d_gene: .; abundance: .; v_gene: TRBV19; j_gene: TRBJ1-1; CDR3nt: TGTGCCAGTAGTATAGGAGGGATGAACACTGAAGCTTTCTTT; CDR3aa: CASSIGGMNTEAFF
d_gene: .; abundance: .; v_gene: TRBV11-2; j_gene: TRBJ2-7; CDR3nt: TGTGCCATCACGGGGACTGCGAACGAGCAGTACTTC; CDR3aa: CAITGTANEQYF
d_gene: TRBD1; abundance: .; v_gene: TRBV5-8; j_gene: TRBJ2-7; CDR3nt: TGTGCCAGCAGCCCTATACAAACCGGGACAGGGAAGGCCGAGCAGTACTTC; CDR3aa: CASSPIQTGTGKAEQYF
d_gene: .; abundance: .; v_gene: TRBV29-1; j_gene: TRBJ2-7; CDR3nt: TGCAGCGTTCTAGTTTCCTCGGCCGAGCAGTACTTC; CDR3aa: CSVLVSSAEQYF
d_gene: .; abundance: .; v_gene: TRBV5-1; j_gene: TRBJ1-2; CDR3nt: TGCGCCAGCAGCTTGGAGATTAGACAGGCCGAGTATGGCTACACCTTC; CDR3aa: CASSLEIRQAEYGYTF
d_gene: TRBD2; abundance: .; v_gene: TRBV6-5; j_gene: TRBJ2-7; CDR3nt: TGTGCCAGCAGTTACACTAGCGGGGGGACCTACGAGCAGTACTTC; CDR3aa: CASSYTSGGTYEQYF
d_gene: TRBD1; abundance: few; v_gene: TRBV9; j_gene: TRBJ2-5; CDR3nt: TGTGCCAGCAGCCCCCAAACGGGACAGGGAGAGACCCAGTACTTC; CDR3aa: CASSPQTGQGETQYF
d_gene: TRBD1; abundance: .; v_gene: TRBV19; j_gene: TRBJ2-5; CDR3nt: TGTGCCAGTAAACCCAGTCCAGTAGGGACCACAGGGGAACAAGAGACCCAGTACTTC; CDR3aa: CASKPSPVGTTGEQETQYF
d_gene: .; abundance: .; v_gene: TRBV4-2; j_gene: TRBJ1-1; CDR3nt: TGTGCCAGCAGCCAAGAAGGTGGGGCAAGTATGAACACTGAAGCTTTCTTT; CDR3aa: CASSQEGGASMNTEAFF
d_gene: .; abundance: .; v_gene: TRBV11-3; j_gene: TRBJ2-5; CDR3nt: TGTGCCAGCGGTGCCCTGTTCGCCCCGTTGGAGACCCAGTACTTC; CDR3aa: CASGALFAPLETQYF
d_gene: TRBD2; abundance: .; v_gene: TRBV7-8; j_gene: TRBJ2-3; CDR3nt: TGTGCCAGCAGCTTTTCAGTTAGCGGGGATACGCAGTATTTT; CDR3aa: CASSFSVSGDTQYF
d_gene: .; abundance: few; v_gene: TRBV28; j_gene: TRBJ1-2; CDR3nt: TGTGCCCGCCGGGGGGCGGGGAGGGGGACTCTAAACTATGGCTACACCTTC; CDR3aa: CARRGAGRGTLNYGYTF
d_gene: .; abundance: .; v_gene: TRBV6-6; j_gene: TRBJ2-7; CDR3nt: TGTGCCAGCAGTTACTCCGGGCTCGACAGCTCCTACGAGCAGTACTTC; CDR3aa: CASSYSGLDSSYEQYF
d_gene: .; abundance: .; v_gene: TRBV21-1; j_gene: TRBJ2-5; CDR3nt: TGTGCCAGCAGCGAGGCGGAAGGACGATCGCAAGAGACCCAGTACTTC; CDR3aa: CASSEAEGRSQETQYF
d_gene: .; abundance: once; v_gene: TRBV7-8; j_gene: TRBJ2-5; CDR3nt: TGTGCCAGCAGCTTAGTCTTACAGGGAAAGCAAGAGACCCAGTACTTC; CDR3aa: CASSLVLQGKQETQYF
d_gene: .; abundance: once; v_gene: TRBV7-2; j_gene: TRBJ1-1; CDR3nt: TGTGCCAGCAGCTTAGTTTTCCTGGCCAACACTGAAGCTTTCTTT; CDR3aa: CASSLVFLANTEAFF
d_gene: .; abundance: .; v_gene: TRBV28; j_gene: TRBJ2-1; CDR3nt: TGTGCCAGCAGTCTCCGACACCGAGGGGAGCAGTTCTTC; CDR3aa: CASSLRHRGEQFF
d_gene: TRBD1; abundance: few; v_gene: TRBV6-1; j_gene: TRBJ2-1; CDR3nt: TGTGCCAGCAGTACTGGACAGGGAATTTACAATGAGCAGTTCTTC; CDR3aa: CASSTGQGIYNEQFF
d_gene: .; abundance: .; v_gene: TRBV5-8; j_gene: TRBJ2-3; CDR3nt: TGTGCCAGCAGCCCTAGAGATAGGACAGACTTTATTACGCAGTATTTT; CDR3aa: CASSPRDRTDFITQYF
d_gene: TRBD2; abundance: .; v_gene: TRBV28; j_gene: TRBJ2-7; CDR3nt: TGTGCCAGCCTAGCGGGAGGGACCTACGAGCAGTACTTC; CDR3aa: CASLAGGTYEQYF
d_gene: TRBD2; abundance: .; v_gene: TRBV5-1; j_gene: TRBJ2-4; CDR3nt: TGCGCCAGCAACTTGGAGTTGACTAGCGGAGCCAAAAACATTCAGTACTTC; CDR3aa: CASNLELTSGAKNIQYF
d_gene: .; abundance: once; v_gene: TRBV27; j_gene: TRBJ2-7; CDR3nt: TGTGCCAGCACCAATAGAGGCGAGCAGTACTTC; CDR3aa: CASTNRGEQYF